This T cell receptor (beta chain) emerged from a study of blood T cell repertoires in COVID-19. Looking at the study overall: Researchers got acute and convalescent COVID-19 samples from the United States, Italy and Spain. PBMCs, B-cell-depleted T cells, or T cells provided the cDNA or gDNA that made up the material.

Trimming stripped 5 bases from V and 6 bases from J, with 14 bases between. CDR1 and CDR2 (germline): SGHRS, YFSETQ. The CDR3 contains 13 residues. Under the authors' procedure: The assay estimated nucleated cells by amplifying reference gene primers. Sequencing was performed with immunoSEQ multiplex PCR; in TCRdb, only in-frame clones are kept and a portion is missing. The D gene and trimming were derived from the DNA, and the V and J assignments and clone size from that table. This sample has 110,000 or so clones, with approximately 90% found just once. Sequencing was carried out using peripheral blood. The sequence was collected from a woman aged 45-59 years with acute or convalescent COVID-19. V gene TRBV5-1 combines with J gene TRBJ1-2, with D maybe TRBD1 (5 bases). DNA for the CDR3: TGCGCCAGCAGGTATCAGGACAATAATGGCTACACCTTC. This codes for CASRYQDNNGYTF.